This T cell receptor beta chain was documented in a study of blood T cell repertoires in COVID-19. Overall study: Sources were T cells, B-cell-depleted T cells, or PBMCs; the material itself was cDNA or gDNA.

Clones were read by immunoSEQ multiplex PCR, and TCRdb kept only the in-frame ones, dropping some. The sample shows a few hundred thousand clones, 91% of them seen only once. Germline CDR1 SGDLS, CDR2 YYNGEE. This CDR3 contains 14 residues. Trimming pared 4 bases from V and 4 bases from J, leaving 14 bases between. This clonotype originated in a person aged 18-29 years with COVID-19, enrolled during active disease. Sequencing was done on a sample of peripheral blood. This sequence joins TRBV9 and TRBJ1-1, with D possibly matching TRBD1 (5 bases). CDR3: CASSPGRVFTEAFF. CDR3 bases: TGTGCCAGCAGCCCGGGCAGGGTGTTCACTGAAGCTTTCTTT.